One sample yielded the 11 T cell receptor beta chains listed below, sequenced in a study of blood T cell repertoires in COVID-19. Some clones are missing from TCRdb's copy, which holds only in-frame ones; the method was immunoSEQ multiplex PCR. The table includes 300,000 or so clones, 86% detected once. Sequencing was performed on PBMCs or T cells enriched from blood (not recorded which). Source of these receptors: a woman younger than 30 who had recovered from COVID-19.

The V call is TRBV12-3 or TRBV12-4, the J call TRBJ2-2; weak D call: TRBD1 (6 bases). V was cut by 6 bases and J by 1 base, with 6 bases left in between. CDR3 size: 13 residues. In DNA form, the CDR3 reads TGTGCCAGCAGGACAGGGAACACCGGGGAGCTGTTTTTT. This gives the protein CASRTGNTGELFF.

The gene calls are TRBV2 and TRBJ2-7, with TRBD2 identical over 8 bases. Germline CDR1 is SNHLY and CDR2 is FYNNEI. Trimming cost V 2 bases and J 0 bases; bases outside gene matches: 12. This CDR3 spans 18 amino acids. The CDR3 protein is CASSERPRLALSSYEQYF. The CDR3 bases are TGTGCCAGCAGTGAACGGCCCCGACTAGCGTTAAGCTCCTACGAGCAGTACTTC.

J is TRBJ1-1 and V is TRBV7-9, with 7 positions matching TRBD1. After removal of 5 bases from V and 5 bases from J, the junction contained 8 bases not matched to a gene. This CDR3 is built from 14 residues. Per germline, CDR1 SEHNR and CDR2 FQNEAQ (reference sequence). The CDR3 DNA reads as TGTGCCAGCAGCAGAAACCAGGGGGAGACTGAAGCTTTCTTT. Residues: CASSRNQGETEAFF. Combining the CDR3 with reference TRBV7-9 and TRBJ1-1 gives the whole variable domain DTGVSQNPRHKITKRGQNVTFRCDPISEHNRLYWYRQTLGQGPEFLTYFQNEAQLEKSRLLSDRFSAERPKGSFSTLEIQRTEQGDSAMYLCASSRNQGETEAFFGQGTRLTVV.

The J gene is TRBJ2-3, the V gene TRBV2; tentative D call: TRBD2 (5 bases). From germline, CDR1 is SNHLY and CDR2 FYNNEI. The CDR3 sequence is 14 residues long. Trimming removed 6 bases from V and 4 bases from J, with 14 bases in between. Written as DNA, the CDR3 is TGTGCCAGCAGCGACCCAACTAGACCAGATACGCAGTATTTT. Protein product: CASSDPTRPDTQYF. Drawing the rest from reference TRBV2 and TRBJ2-3, the complete variable domain is EPEVTQTPSHQVTQMGQEVILRCVPISNHLYFYWYRQILGQKVEFLVSFYNNEISEKSEIFDDQFSVERPDGSNFTLKIRSTKLEDSAMYFCASSDPTRPDTQYFGPGTRLTVL.

The V gene is TRBV5-1, the J gene TRBJ2-7; 9 nucleotides align to TRBD2. The CDR3 extends over 16 amino acids. The V gene's germline CDR1 is SGHRS and CDR2 YFSETQ. Trimming took 4 bases from V and 0 from J; bases not matched to a gene: 8. The CDR3 reads CASSMLASGTSYEQYF. DNA of the CDR3: TGCGCCAGCAGCATGTTGGCTAGCGGGACCTCCTACGAGCAGTACTTC. Looking up the rest from reference TRBV5-1 and TRBJ2-7 gives the full variable domain: KAGVTQTPRYLIKTRGQQVTLSCSPISGHRSVSWYQQTPGQGLQFLFEYFSETQRNKGNFPGRFSGRQFSNSRSEMNVSTLELGDSALYLCASSMLASGTSYEQYFGPGTRLTVT.

This chain links TRBV11-2 with TRBJ1-5, with 7 positions matching TRBD1. This CDR3 is built from 14 residues. Per the germline V gene, CDR1 is SGHAT and CDR2 is FQNNGV. V gave up 0 bases and J gave up 7 bases; unmatched junction bases: 3. Here the CDR3 DNA reads TGTGCCAGCAGCTTAGAGCCAGGGGGACAGCCCCAGCATTTT. Translating gives CASSLEPGGQPQHF. Filled out from reference TRBV11-2 and TRBJ1-5, the complete variable domain reads EAGVAQSPRYKIIEKRQSVAFWCNPISGHATLYWYQQILGQGPKLLIQFQNNGVVDDSQLPKDRFSAERLKGVDSTLKIQPAKLEDSAVYLCASSLEPGGQPQHFGDGTRLSIL.

The genes are TRBV11-2 and TRBJ1-3, with TRBD1 matching over 8 bases. CDR1 and CDR2 from the germline V gene are SGHAT and FQNNGV. V shed 4 bases and J 3 bases; nucleotides not matched to a gene: 8. The CDR3 consists of 16 residues. CDR3 coding DNA: TGTGCCAGCAGCTCCGTACAGGGGGAGGATGGAAACACCATATATTTT. Its protein is CASSSVQGEDGNTIYF.

This CDR3 is CASSLDAGQPQHF. The DNA for the CDR3 is TGCGCCAGCAGCTTGGACGCGGGTCAGCCCCAGCATTTT. The rearrangement uses TRBV5-1 and TRBJ1-5; no reliable D call. Germline-derived CDR1 and CDR2 are SGHRS and YFSETQ. The CDR3 loop spans 13 amino acids. Trimming stripped 0 bases from V and 6 bases from J, with 7 bases between.

This clone was picked up a small number of times. This chain connects TRBV5-4 to TRBJ1-6, with a possible D match to TRBD1 (6 bases). The germline CDR1 and CDR2 sequences are SGHNT and YYREEE (reference sequence). The ends were cut back, 3 bases at V and 8 bases at J, with 15 bases in the middle. The CDR3 consists of 15 residues. CDR3 in DNA: TGTGCCAGCAGCTCTCAAACAGGGTCCTATTCACCCCTCCACTTT. Protein sequence: CASSSQTGSYSPLHF.

The chain uses TRBV24-1 and TRBJ1-1, with D possibly TRBD1 on 5 matching bases. Germline CDR1 and CDR2: KGHDR and SFDVKD. The CDR3 is 13 residues long. The V and J ends lost 7 bases and 0 bases respectively, with 8 bases between them. The CDR3 DNA follows: TGTGCCACCAGGGGACTAATGAACACTGAAGCTTTCTTT. Protein product: CATRGLMNTEAFF.

Comments on this clone: Other DNA variants within this sample encode the same CDR3. The gene calls are TRBV14 and TRBJ2-7, with D perhaps matching TRBD1 (5 bases). Trimming took off 2 bases at V and 1 base at J, with 6 bases between the two ends. The CDR3 spans 13 residues. The germline V gene has CDR1 SGHDN and CDR2 FVKESK. In nucleotides, the CDR3 is TGTGCCAGCAGCCAAACAGGATCCTACGAGCAGTACTTC. It codes for CASSQTGSYEQYF.